The next 17 T cell receptor beta chains were all read from a single sample in a study of cytomegalovirus exposure and HLA in healthy donors. The PCR made use of 60 Vbeta and 13 Jbeta primers. Assay used: immunoSEQ multiplex PCR; TCRdb lists only in-frame clones, some missing. Of approximately 130,000 clones in the sample, approximately 8.9% were seen once. What was sequenced was PBMCs. All receptors derive from a woman between 40 and 55 years old in good health and CMV-seropositive.

V is TRBV29-1 and J is TRBJ1-1, with a weak D call TRBD1 (5 bases). CDR1 and CDR2 (germline): SQVTM, ANQGSEA. The CDR3 consists of 12 residues. Trimming shortened V by 5 bases and J by 4 bases, and 11 bases separated the two germline ends. The CDR3 loop reads CSVSQGSTEAFF. The CDR3 DNA is TGCAGCGTTAGCCAGGGTTCCACTGAAGCTTTCTTT.

This clone has only a few counts. V is TRBV7-3 and J is TRBJ1-2, with 8 bases that match TRBD1. The CDR3 length is 13 residues. Germline CDR1 reads SGHTA; CDR2 reads FQGTGA. Germline trimming cut 5 bases from V and 7 bases from J; bases unmatched to any gene: 6. The CDR3 here is CASSEQGGSGYTF. Here the CDR3 DNA reads TGTGCCAGCAGCGAACAGGGGGGCTCTGGCTACACCTTC.

This chain links TRBV6-5 with TRBJ2-2; 7 bases are a match to TRBD1. Germline V gene data show CDR1 as MNHEY and CDR2 as SVGAGI. Unmatched junction bases numbered 2, after V lost 6 bases and J lost 4 bases. The CDR3 sequence is 13 residues long. The CDR3 spells CASRQGSTGELFF. CDR3 nucleotide sequence: TGTGCCAGCAGACAGGGGAGCACCGGGGAGCTGTTTTTT.

A few counts support this clone. The chain joins TRBV10-3 to TRBJ1-1, with a tentative D call TRBD1 (5 bases). The CDR3 extends over 13 amino acids. Trimming took 4 bases from V and 1 from J, leaving 7 bases between them. The germline V gene encodes CDR1 ENHRY and CDR2 SYGVKD. DNA of the CDR3: TGTGCCATCAGTGGGGGGGGGAACACTGAAGCTTTCTTT. It codes for CAISGGGNTEAFF.

In this sample, this clone turned up a few times. This chain links TRBV19 with TRBJ2-4, with TRBD1 as a possible D gene (5 bases). Germline V gene data show CDR1 as LNHDA and CDR2 as SQIVND (reference sequence). Trimming cost V 9 bases and J 8 bases, with 11 bases left between them. The CDR3 length is 11 residues. For the CDR3, the DNA is TGTGCCAGCAGGGTTTACGACATTCAGTACTTC. Amino acid sequence: CASRVYDIQYF.

This clone has just a few counts. This sequence joins TRBV5-1 and TRBJ2-2; 7 nucleotides align to TRBD1. CDR1 SGHRS and CDR2 YFSETQ come from the germline V gene. J was trimmed by 3 bases and V by 4 bases; bases with no gene match: 6. This CDR3 has 15 amino acids. Written as DNA, the CDR3 is TGCGCCAGCAGCGAGGGACAGACCCACACCGGGGAGCTGTTTTTT. It codes for CASSEGQTHTGELFF.

This clone appeared a few times. The V call is TRBV2, the J call TRBJ1-3; 10 bases map to TRBD1. CDR3 size: 15 residues. The V and J ends lost 6 bases and 1 base, in that order; junction bases with no gene match: 3. CDR1 and CDR2 from the germline V gene are SNHLY and FYNNEI. Written as DNA, the CDR3 is TGTGCCAGCAGGGGGACAGGGGTTTCTGGAAACACCATATATTTT. Translated: CASRGTGVSGNTIYF.

In its sample, this clone was seen a few times. V and J are TRBV9 and TRBJ2-1, with D maybe TRBD2 (6 bases). From germline, CDR1 is SGDLS and CDR2 YYNGEE. This CDR3 is built from 15 residues. V was shortened by 0 bases and J by 1 base, with 8 bases between the two germline ends. The CDR3: CASSVVGGSYNEQFF. CDR3 in DNA: TGTGCCAGCAGCGTAGTGGGGGGTTCCTACAATGAGCAGTTCTTC.

This clone was picked up a small number of times. The same CDR3 also results from other DNA sequences found in this sample. The rearrangement joins TRBV6-5 to TRBJ1-2; 7 bases fit TRBD1. Germline CDR1 MNHEY, CDR2 SVGAGI. The CDR3 spans 15 residues. The ends lost 0 bases at V and 4 bases at J; junction bases unmatched: 5. The CDR3 loop reads CASSYSRDRAYGYTF. The CDR3 DNA reads TGTGCCAGCAGTTACTCCCGGGACAGAGCCTATGGCTACACCTTC.

In its sample, this clone was seen a few times. The CDR3 spells CASSLERARVVDTQYF. The CDR3, as DNA: TGTGCCAGCAGCTTGGAACGTGCCAGGGTGGTAGATACGCAGTATTTT. This sequence joins TRBV5-4 and TRBJ2-3, with D possibly TRBD1 on 5 matching bases. The CDR3 sequence is 16 residues long. The germline V gene encodes CDR1 SGHNT and CDR2 YYREEE (reference sequence). The V and J ends lost 0 bases and 5 bases respectively, with 16 bases between them.

The rearrangement joins TRBV18 to TRBJ1-1; D is undetermined. V was cut by 4 bases and J by 3 bases, with 3 bases left in between. Per the germline V gene, CDR1 is KGHSH and CDR2 is LQKENI. CDR3 length: 11 amino acids. The chain's CDR3 is CASSLDTEAFF. The CDR3 DNA sequence: TGTGCCAGCTCACTCGACACTGAAGCTTTCTTT.

In its sample, this clone was seen a few times. This chain links TRBV20-1 with TRBJ1-2; D is unclear. V shed 5 bases and J shed 6 bases, with 4 bases lying between them. The CDR3 runs to 9 residues. Germline lookup yields CDR1 DFQATT and CDR2 SNEGSKA (reference sequence). The CDR3 protein is CSASDGYTF. CDR3 DNA sequence: TGCAGTGCTTCAGATGGCTACACCTTC.

There are a few counts of this clone. The chain has TRBV6-1 and TRBJ1-6, with D possibly matching TRBD1 (6 bases). CDR3 length: 14 residues. The V gene lost 8 bases and the J gene lost 10 bases, with 18 bases spanning the gap. The germline V gene encodes CDR1 MNHNS and CDR2 SASEGT. This CDR3 reads CASSRTGQRSPLHF. CDR3 DNA sequence: TGTGCCAGCTCTAGAACAGGGCAAAGATCACCCCTCCACTTT.

In the case of this clone: Additional DNA sequences in this sample encode the identical CDR3. The genes are TRBV25-1 and TRBJ1-1, with D possibly matching TRBD1 (6 bases). Germline CDR1 is MGHDK and CDR2 is SYGVNS. The ends were cut back, 0 bases at V and 8 bases at J, with 10 bases in the middle. The CDR3 extends over 13 amino acids. The CDR3 is CASSEYRGAEAFF. The CDR3 nucleotides are TGTGCCAGCAGTGAATATCGGGGGGCGGAAGCTTTCTTT.

This clone was counted between two and nine times. The genes are TRBV7-3 and TRBJ2-1; D remains ambiguous. V lost 1 base to trimming and J lost 0 bases, with 13 bases between them. This CDR3 is 17 amino acids long. From germline, CDR1 is SGHTA and CDR2 FQGTGA. The CDR3 DNA reads TGTGCCAGCAGCTTAAATGGCGGCAGAGACTCCTACAATGAGCAGTTCTTC. Protein: CASSLNGGRDSYNEQFF.

The chain carries TRBV2 and TRBJ1-4; 8 bases line up with TRBD1. The CDR3 spans 13 residues. The V gene's germline CDR1 is SNHLY and CDR2 FYNNEI. J lost 7 bases, V lost 11 bases, and 9 bases had no gene match. The CDR3 protein is CAGTSGGSEKLFF. The CDR3 nucleotides are TGTGCCGGTACCTCAGGGGGCAGTGAAAAACTGTTTTTT.

The V gene is TRBV7-9, the J gene TRBJ1-3, with 7 bases identical to TRBD1. Germline CDR1 is SEHNR and CDR2 is FQNEAQ (reference sequence). This CDR3 region has 14 residues. J lost 4 bases, V lost 6 bases, and 6 bases had no gene match. This chain's CDR3 is CASSDRALGNTIYF. The CDR3 DNA is TGTGCCAGCAGTGACAGGGCCCTAGGAAACACCATATATTTT. The variable domain in full, completed from reference TRBV7-9 and TRBJ1-3, reads DTGVSQNPRHKITKRGQNVTFRCDPISEHNRLYWYRQTLGQGPEFLTYFQNEAQLEKSRLLSDRFSAERPKGSFSTLEIQRTEQGDSAMYLCASSDRALGNTIYFGEGSWLTVV.